This T cell receptor beta chain was retrieved from a study of blood T cells in healthy people across ages. Study-wide background: About one barcoded beta molecule per two T cells was captured by template switching.

This clonotype showed up just once. As yet, its antigen is unknown. Mismatch with germline at one junction end may stem from a read error. Overall study findings and caveats: As age increased, TCR beta diversity per million T cells fell in a roughly linear fashion.

Primers used in a second PCR of roughly 6 to 11 cycles were a sample-barcoded 5' primer and a J-beta primer mix. Template switching added a 12-random-nucleotide identifier to every cDNA molecule. Each sample provided no less than 2.5 million CDR3-containing paired-end reads. TCRdb redid the calling of the 5' RACE reads with MiXCR, one entry per CDR3 protein. The table has under 1 million distinct CDR3 sequences, under 45% seen once; the top ten hold roughly 19%. CDR3 size: 16 residues. Material: blood. The clonotype originates from a man in his 60s in good health. The chain employs TRBV12-3 or TRBV12-4 and TRBJ1-2; D is unclear. CDR3 coding DNA: TGTGCCAGCAGTTTCTTTGCGGCAGGAGAACCCTATGGCTGCACCTTC. Its translation is CASSFFAAGEPYGCTF.